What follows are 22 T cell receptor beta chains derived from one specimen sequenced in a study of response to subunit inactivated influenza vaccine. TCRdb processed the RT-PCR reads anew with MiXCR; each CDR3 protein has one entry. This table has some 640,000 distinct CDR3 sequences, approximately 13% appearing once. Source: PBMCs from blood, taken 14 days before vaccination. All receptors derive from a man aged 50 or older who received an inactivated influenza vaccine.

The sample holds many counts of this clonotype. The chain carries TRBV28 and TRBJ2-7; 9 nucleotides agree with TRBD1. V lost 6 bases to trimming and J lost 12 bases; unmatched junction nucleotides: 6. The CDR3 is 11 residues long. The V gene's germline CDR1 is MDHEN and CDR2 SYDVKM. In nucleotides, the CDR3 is TGTGCCAGCAGCTACGGGACAGGGTGGTACTTC. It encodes CASSYGTGWYF.

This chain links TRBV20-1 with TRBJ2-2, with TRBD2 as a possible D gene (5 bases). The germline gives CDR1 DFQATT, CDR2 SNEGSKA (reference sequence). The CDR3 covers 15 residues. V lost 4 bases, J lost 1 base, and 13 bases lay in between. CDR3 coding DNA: TGCAGTGCTACCTCGGATGGGAGGAACACCGGGGAGCTGTTTTTT. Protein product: CSATSDGRNTGELFF.

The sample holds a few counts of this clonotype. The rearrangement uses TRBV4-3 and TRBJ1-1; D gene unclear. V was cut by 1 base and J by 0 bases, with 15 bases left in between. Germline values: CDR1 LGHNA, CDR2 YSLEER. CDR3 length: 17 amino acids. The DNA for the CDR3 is TGCGCCAGCAGCCAAGCTGATACTCGGGTTATGAACACTGAAGCTTTCTTT. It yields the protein CASSQADTRVMNTEAFF.

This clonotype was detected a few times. CDR3 nucleotides: TGCAGCGTTGAGCTGCGGCCGGCGGACAGGGATAGCAATCAGCCCCAGCATTTT. It specifies CSVELRPADRDSNQPQHF. The chain carries TRBV29-1 and TRBJ1-5; the match to TRBD1 covers 8 bases. V was pared by 3 bases and J by 0 bases, with 13 bases of the junction left unmatched. The germline V gene has CDR1 SQVTM and CDR2 ANQGSEA. There are 18 residues in the CDR3.

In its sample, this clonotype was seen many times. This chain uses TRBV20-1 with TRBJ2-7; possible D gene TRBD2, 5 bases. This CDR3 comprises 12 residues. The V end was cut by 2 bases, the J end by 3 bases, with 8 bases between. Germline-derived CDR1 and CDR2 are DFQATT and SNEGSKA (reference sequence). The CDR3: CSARPGVYEQYF. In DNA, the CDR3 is TGCAGTGCTAGACCCGGGGTCTACGAGCAGTACTTC.

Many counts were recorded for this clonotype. CDR3: CASSADRGNSPLHF. The CDR3 DNA reads as TGTGCCAGCAGTGCCGACAGAGGAAATTCACCCCTCCACTTT. The V and J genes are TRBV9 and TRBJ1-6, with a possible D match to TRBD1 (5 bases). Germline CDR1 reads SGDLS; CDR2 reads YYNGEE. V lost 5 bases and J lost 7, with 13 bases in between. This CDR3 contains 14 residues.

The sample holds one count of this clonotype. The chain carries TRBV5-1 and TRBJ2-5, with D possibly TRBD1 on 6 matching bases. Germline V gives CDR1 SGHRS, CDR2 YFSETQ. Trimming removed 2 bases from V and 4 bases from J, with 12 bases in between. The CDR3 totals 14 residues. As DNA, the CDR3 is TGCGCCAGCAGCTTCAGGGGTTTAAGAGAGACCCAGTACTTC. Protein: CASSFRGLRETQYF.

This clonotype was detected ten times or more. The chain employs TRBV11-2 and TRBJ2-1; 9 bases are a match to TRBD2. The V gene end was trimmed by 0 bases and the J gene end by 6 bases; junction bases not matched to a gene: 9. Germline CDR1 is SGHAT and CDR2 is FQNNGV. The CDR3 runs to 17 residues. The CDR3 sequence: CASSLDWIAGEGNEQFF. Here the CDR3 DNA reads TGTGCCAGCAGCTTAGATTGGATAGCGGGAGAGGGCAATGAGCAGTTCTTC.

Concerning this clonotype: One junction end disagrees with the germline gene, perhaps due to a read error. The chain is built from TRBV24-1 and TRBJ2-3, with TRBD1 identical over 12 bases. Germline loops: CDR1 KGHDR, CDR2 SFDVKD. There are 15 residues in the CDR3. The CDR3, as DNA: TGTGGCACCAGTGAGGGGACAGGGGGCGGAAATACGCAGTATTTT. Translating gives CGTSEGTGGGNTQYF.

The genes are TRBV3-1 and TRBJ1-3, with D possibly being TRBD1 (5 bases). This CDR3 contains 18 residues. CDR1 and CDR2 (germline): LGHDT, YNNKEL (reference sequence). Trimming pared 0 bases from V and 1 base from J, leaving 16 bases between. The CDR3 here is CASSQDGWDFLSGNTIYF. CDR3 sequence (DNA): TGTGCCAGCAGCCAAGATGGTTGGGACTTTCTTTCTGGAAACACCATATATTTT.

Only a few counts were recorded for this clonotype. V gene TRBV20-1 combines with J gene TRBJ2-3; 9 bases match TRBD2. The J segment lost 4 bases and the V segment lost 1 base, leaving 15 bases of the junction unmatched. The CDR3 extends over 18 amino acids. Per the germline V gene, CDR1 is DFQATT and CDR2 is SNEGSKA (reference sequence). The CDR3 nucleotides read TGCAGTGCTAGAGCCCTACGGGGGAGCGGGGGGTTTCCAGATACGCAGTATTTT. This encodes CSARALRGSGGFPDTQYF.

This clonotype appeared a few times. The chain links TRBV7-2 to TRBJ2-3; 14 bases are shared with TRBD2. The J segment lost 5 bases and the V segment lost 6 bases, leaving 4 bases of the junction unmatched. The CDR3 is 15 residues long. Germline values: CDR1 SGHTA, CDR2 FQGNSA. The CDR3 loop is CASRQTSGRVDTQYF. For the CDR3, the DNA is TGTGCCAGCAGACAGACTAGCGGGAGGGTAGATACGCAGTATTTT.

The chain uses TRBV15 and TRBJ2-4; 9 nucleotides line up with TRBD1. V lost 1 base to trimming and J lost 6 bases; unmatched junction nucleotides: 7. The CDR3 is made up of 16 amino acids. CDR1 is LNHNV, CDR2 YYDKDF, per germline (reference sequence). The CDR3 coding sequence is TGTGCCACCAGCAGAGCCTACGGACAGGGGCCAAACATTCAGTACTTC. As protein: CATSRAYGQGPNIQYF.

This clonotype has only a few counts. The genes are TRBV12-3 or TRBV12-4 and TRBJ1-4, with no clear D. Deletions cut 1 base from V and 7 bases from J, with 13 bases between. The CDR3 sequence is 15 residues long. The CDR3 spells CASSLEGGQTEKLFF. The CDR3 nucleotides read TGTGCCAGCAGTTTAGAAGGCGGGCAGACTGAAAAACTGTTTTTT.

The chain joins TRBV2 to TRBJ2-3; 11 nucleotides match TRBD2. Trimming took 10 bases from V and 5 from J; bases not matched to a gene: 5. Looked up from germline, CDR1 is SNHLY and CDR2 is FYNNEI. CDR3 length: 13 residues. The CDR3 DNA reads TGTGCCATACTAGCGGGAGTCGGAGATACGCAGTATTTT. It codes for CAILAGVGDTQYF.

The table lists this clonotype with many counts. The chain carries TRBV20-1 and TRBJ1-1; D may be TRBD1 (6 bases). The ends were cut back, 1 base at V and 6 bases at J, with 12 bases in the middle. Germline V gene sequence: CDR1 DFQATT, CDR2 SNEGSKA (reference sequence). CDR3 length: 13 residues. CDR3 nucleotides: TGCAGTGCTAGAGGTACAGGGATCCCTGAAGCTTTCTTT. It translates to CSARGTGIPEAFF.

CDR3 sequence reads: CASSLIRFALRSTGELFF. The CDR3 DNA follows: TGTGCCAGCAGCCTTATTCGGTTCGCCCTCAGAAGCACCGGGGAGCTGTTTTTT. This chain connects TRBV7-8 to TRBJ2-2; D is unresolved. Germline CDR1 and CDR2: SGHVS and FQNEAQ. The CDR3 covers 18 residues. Trimming took off 5 bases at V and 4 bases at J, with 23 bases between the two ends.

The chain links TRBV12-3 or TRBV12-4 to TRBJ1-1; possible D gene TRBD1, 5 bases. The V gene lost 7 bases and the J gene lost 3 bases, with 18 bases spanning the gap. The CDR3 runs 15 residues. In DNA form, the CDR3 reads TGTGCCAGCACCCGCCCTGCAGGGCGGCACACTGAAGCTTTCTTT. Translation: CASTRPAGRHTEAFF.

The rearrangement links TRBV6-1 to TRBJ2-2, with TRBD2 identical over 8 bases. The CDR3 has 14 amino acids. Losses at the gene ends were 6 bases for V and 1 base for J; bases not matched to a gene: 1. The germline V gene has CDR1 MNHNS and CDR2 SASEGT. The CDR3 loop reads CASRSGRNTGELFF. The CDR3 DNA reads TGTGCCAGCAGGAGCGGGAGGAACACCGGGGAGCTGTTTTTT.

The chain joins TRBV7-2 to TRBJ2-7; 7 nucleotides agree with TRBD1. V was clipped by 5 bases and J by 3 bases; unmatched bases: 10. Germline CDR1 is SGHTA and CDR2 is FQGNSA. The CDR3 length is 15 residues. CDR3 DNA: TGTGCCAGCAGCCCGCAGGTGGCAGGGGGCTACGAGCAGTACTTC. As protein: CASSPQVAGGYEQYF.

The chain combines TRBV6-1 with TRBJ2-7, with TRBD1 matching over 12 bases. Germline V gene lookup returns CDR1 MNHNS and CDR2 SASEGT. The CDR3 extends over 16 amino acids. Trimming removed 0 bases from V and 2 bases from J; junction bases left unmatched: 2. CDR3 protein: CASSEAGTGGTYEQYF. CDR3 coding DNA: TGTGCCAGCAGTGAAGCTGGGACAGGGGGCACCTACGAGCAGTACTTC.

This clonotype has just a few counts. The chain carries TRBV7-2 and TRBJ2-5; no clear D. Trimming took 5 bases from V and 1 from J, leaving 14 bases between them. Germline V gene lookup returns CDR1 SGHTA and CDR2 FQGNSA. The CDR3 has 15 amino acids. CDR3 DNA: TGTGCCAGCAGCCTTAGACCGGGCAGCCAAGAGACCCAGTACTTC. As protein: CASSLRPGSQETQYF.